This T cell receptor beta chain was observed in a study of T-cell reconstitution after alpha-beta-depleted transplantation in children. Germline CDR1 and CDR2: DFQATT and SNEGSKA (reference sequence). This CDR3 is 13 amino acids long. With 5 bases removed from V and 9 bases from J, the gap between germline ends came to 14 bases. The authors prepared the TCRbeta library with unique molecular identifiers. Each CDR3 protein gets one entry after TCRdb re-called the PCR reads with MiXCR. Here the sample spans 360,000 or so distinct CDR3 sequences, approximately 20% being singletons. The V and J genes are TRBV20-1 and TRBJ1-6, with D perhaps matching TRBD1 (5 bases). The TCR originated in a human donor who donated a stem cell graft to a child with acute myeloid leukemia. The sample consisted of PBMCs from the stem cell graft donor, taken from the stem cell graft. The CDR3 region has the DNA TGCAGTGCTGTCCGGGACGTGGGTTCACCCCTCCACTTT. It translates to CSAVRDVGSPLHF.